A single sample gave rise to the 10 T cell receptor beta chains below, sequenced in a study of T-cell reconstitution after alpha-beta-depleted transplantation in children. Unique molecular identifiers tagged the TCRbeta library. TCRdb redid the calling of the PCR reads with MiXCR, one entry per CDR3 protein. This sample carries a few thousand distinct CDR3 sequences, around a sixth of them seen once, and the ten largest clones take less than 85%. Sequenced material: PBMCs, mostly from graft donor cells, taken 180 days after TCRalphabeta/CD19-depleted stem cell transplant. The source of these receptors is a patient aged 2 to 10 who had a stem cell transplant for inherited bone marrow failure, so the T cells may come from the graft donor.

Many counts were recorded for this clonotype. The chain joins TRBV10-3 to TRBJ2-3; TRBD1 is a possible D gene (5 bases). The CDR3 extends over 13 amino acids. Trimming removed 6 bases at V and 0 bases at J, with 7 bases between. CDR1 and CDR2 (germline): ENHRY, SYGVKD. CDR3 in amino acids: CAISRDSTDTQYF. The CDR3, as DNA: TGTGCCATCAGCAGGGATAGCACAGATACGCAGTATTTT.

This clonotype was detected ten times or more. V and J are TRBV11-2 and TRBJ2-7, with TRBD1 as a possible D gene (6 bases). The CDR3 is made up of 13 amino acids. Trimming removed 5 bases at V and 5 bases at J, with 13 bases between. The germline V gene has CDR1 SGHAT and CDR2 FQNNGV. The CDR3 DNA is TGTGCCAGCAGCCCGGACAGCACGGACGAGCAGTACTTC. Amino acid sequence: CASSPDSTDEQYF. The full variable domain, completed using reference TRBV11-2 and TRBJ2-7, is EAGVAQSPRYKIIEKRQSVAFWCNPISGHATLYWYQQILGQGPKLLIQFQNNGVVDDSQLPKDRFSAERLKGVDSTLKIQPAKLEDSAVYLCASSPDSTDEQYFGPGTRLTVT.

V is TRBV20-1 and J is TRBJ2-5, with 7 bases identical to TRBD1. The CDR3 extends over 13 amino acids. The junction had 8 bases not matched to a gene; V was cut back by 6 bases and J by 4 bases. In germline, CDR1 is DFQATT, CDR2 SNEGSKA (reference sequence). The CDR3 sequence: CSAKRTGGETQYF. In DNA form, the CDR3 reads TGCAGTGCGAAGAGGACAGGCGGAGAGACCCAGTACTTC.

This clonotype occurred many times. The gene calls are TRBV20-1 and TRBJ1-1; D may be TRBD1 (5 bases). The germline V gene has CDR1 DFQATT and CDR2 SNEGSKA (reference sequence). The length of the CDR3 is 11 residues. With 3 bases removed from V and 7 bases from J, the gap between germline ends came to 9 bases. The CDR3 region has the DNA TGCAGTGCTAGTAAAGGGGTTGAAGCTTTCTTT. Protein product: CSASKGVEAFF.

This clonotype was observed at least ten times. The chain joins TRBV4-3 to TRBJ2-1, with TRBD1 matching over 7 bases. V was clipped by 4 bases and J by 4 bases; unmatched bases: 4. Germline lookup yields CDR1 LGHNA and CDR2 YSLEER. This CDR3 is 14 amino acids long. CDR3 sequence: CASSRGQDYNEQFF. CDR3 sequence (DNA): TGCGCCAGCAGCCGCGGACAGGATTACAATGAGCAGTTCTTC.

This clonotype was detected ten times or more. This chain connects TRBV2 to TRBJ2-1; D not certain. V dropped 5 bases and J dropped 2 bases, with 7 bases sitting between them. Per the germline V gene, CDR1 is SNHLY and CDR2 is FYNNEI. The CDR3 loop spans 13 amino acids. CDR3 in DNA: TGTGCCAGCAGTTCTAATACCTACAATGAGCAGTTCTTC. This sequence encodes CASSSNTYNEQFF.

This chain joins TRBV6-1 and TRBJ1-4, with 9 bases fitting TRBD1. The CDR3 is 14 amino acids. From germline, CDR1 is MNHNS and CDR2 SASEGT. Losses at the gene ends were 6 bases for V and 3 bases for J; bases not matched to a gene: 2. The chain's CDR3 is CASSNRGPNEKLFF. The CDR3, as DNA: TGTGCCAGCAGCAACAGGGGGCCTAATGAAAAACTGTTTTTT.

This clonotype appeared many times. CDR3 bases: TGCGCCAGCAGCTTGGACAGGGTACAGACCCAGTACTTC. Translated: CASSLDRVQTQYF. The chain carries TRBV5-1 and TRBJ2-5; a possible D gene is TRBD1 (6 bases). V was pared by 0 bases and J by 6 bases, with 9 bases between. The germline V gene encodes CDR1 SGHRS and CDR2 YFSETQ. The CDR3 runs to 13 residues.

This clonotype was picked up many times. V usage is TRBV12-3 or TRBV12-4 and J usage is TRBJ2-1; 8 bases line up with TRBD2. This CDR3 is built from 16 residues. After removal of 4 bases from V and 7 bases from J, the junction contained 12 bases not matched to a gene. This chain's CDR3 is CASSWKAGVVWNEQFF. The CDR3 DNA is TGTGCCAGCAGTTGGAAAGCGGGAGTGGTATGGAATGAGCAGTTCTTC.

This clonotype has at least ten counts. The chain uses TRBV25-1 and TRBJ2-5, with D maybe TRBD2 (5 bases). Trimming left V 2 bases short and J 4 bases short, with 14 bases between. This CDR3 has 15 amino acids. Germline assignment: CDR1 MGHDK and CDR2 SYGVNS. The CDR3 bases are TGTGCCAGCAGTGAACTGATCGGAGGCCGAGAGACCCAGTACTTC. Translation: CASSELIGGRETQYF.